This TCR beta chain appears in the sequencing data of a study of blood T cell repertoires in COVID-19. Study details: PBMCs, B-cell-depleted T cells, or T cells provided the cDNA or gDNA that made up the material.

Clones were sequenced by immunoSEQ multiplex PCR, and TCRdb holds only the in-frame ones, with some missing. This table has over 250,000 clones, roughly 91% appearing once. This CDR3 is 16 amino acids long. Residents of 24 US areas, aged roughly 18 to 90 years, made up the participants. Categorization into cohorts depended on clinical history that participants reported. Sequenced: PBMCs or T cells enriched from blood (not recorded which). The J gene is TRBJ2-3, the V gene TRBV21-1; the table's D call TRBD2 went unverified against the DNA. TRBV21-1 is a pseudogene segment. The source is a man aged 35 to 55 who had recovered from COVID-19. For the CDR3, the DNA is TGTGCCAGCCAGCTAGAGGAACCAAGGAGGTGCGGTACGCAGTATTTT. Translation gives CASQLEEPRRCGTQYF.